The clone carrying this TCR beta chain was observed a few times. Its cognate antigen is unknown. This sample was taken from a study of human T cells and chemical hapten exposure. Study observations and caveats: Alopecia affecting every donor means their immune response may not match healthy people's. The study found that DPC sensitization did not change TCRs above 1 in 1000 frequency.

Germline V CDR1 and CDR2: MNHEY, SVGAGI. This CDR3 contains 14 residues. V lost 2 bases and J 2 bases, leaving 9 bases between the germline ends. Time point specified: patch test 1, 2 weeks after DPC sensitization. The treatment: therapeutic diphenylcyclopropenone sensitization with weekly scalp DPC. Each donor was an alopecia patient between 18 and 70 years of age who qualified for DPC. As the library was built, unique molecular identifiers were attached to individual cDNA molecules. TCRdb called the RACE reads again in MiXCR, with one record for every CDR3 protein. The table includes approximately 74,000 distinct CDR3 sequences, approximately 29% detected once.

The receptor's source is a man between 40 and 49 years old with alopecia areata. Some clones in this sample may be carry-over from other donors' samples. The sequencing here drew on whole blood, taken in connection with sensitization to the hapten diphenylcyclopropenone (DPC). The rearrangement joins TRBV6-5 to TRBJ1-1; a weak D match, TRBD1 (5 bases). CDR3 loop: CASSYRGDNTEAFF. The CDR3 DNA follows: TGTGCCAGCAGTTACCGAGGGGACAACACTGAAGCTTTCTTT.